Listed here is a single T cell receptor (beta chain). It has no known antigen specificity. No clone much larger than this one lies a single base away; base qualities are absent. The cohort consisted of some 670 healthy bone marrow donors. At the time of sampling, every cohort member was nominally healthy, though immune exposures that went unrecorded were likely present. The donor was CMV seropositive and was included in the group of 290 or so seropositive cohort members. Each donor provided a peripheral blood sample, and peripheral blood mononuclear cells were used for TCR beta sequencing. Genomic DNA extraction from the blood cell samples was performed with the Qiagen DNeasy Blood Extraction Kit. Compared with germline, V lacks 5 bases and J lacks 4 bases; bases without a gene match: 5. From the germline V gene, CDR1 is SGHVS and CDR2 is FQNEAQ. Spanning cysteine to phenylalanine, the CDR3 consists of 14 amino acids. Only the CDR3 part of the read is kept: 42 bases, read in frame from the first base.

The receptor library was made with the immunoSEQ multiplex PCR assay. For the multiplex PCR, a mixture combining 60 forward primers for TCR Vbeta segments and 13 reverse primers for TCR Jbeta segments was used. Amplification of the CDR3 region of rearranged TCR beta genes was performed with a multiplex PCR assay on genomic DNA. On the Illumina HiSeq System, the amplified TCR beta libraries were sequenced as 87-base-pair reads. Under the source paper's analysis protocol: Across the roughly 640 repertoires, a later analysis counted roughly 77 million unique TCR beta chains, roughly 11 million of which were shared by at least two donors. Raw reads were error-corrected and collapsed into unique sequences with a nearest-neighbor algorithm that merged closely related sequences to remove PCR and sequencing errors. CDR3 sequences were aligned to IMGT reference sequences to assign V, D and J gene segments. For a sequence to be retained, a match of at least six nucleotides to both a V gene segment and a J gene segment was required. A rearrangement counted as productive if the CDR3 had no stop codons and remained in frame with V and J, and every other rearrangement counted as non-productive. Following IMGT convention, CDR3 was defined as the stretch from the second conserved V-encoded cysteine up to the conserved J-encoded phenylalanine. The earlier analysis of 587 of the donors excluded any sequence lacking an unambiguous match to a single V gene segment. In an earlier analysis of around 600 of the donors, V segments were called functional above 56.7% productive rearrangements and were called segregating when the between-donor standard deviation exceeded 5%. To diagnose cytomegalovirus status from the catalog of TCR beta chain sequences, a statistical classification framework was built. In a later analysis, TCR nucleotide sequences were compared against IMGT/GENE-DB human TR gene sequences so that V and J genes could be assigned. In a later analysis, CDR3 sequences and most-parsimonious VDJ recombination scenarios were assigned using the TCRdist pipeline. In a later analysis, each TCR beta chain was defined by its CDR3 amino acid sequence together with its V-gene family, and reads lacking a unique V-gene family were excluded. A later analysis removed roughly 590 highly shared, low-generation-probability nucleotide sequences to deal with suspected cross-contamination and a sequencing artifact. In a later analysis, a clonal expansion index for each public chain was calculated from normalized within-repertoire ranks of inferred template counts. Generation probabilities in a later analysis came from a VDJ recombination model fitted to out-of-frame rearrangements, and those results were checked against IGoR. In a later analysis, TCR-TCR, TCR-HLA and TCR-CMV co-occurrence was scored with hypergeometric tests, and a repertoire-size bias correction was applied to TCR pairs. A later analysis estimated false discovery rates by permuting HLA or CMV assignments 20 times. A later analysis grouped co-occurring TCRs with DBSCAN, adding TCRdist sequence similarity when clustering within HLA-allele-positive subsets. Repertoires with fewer than 30,000 or more than 120,000 public chains, plus five repertoires with anomalous nucleotide sharing, were excluded from co-occurrence clustering. As stored in TCRdb, this immuneACCESS dataset retains in-frame rearrangements with V and J assigned. A fraction of the clones does not appear; measured against another copy, unresolved V genes explain less than half of the discrepancy, and the remainder lacks a known reason. V, J and clone size are taken as reported in that table, and D and trimming were inferred from the DNA itself. Recorded for this sample are 80,000 to 130,000 clones; about 77% of them occurred a single time. The ten largest clones add up to 3.5% to 4% of the sample.

This entry comes from a study of cytomegalovirus exposure and HLA in healthy donors (dated by TCRdb to about 2017). Context from the whole study: An earlier analysis of some 600 of the donors reported 276 Gb of sequence data and 117 million unique TCR beta sequences obtained from 150 million to 200 million T cells. An early release covering roughly 640 HLA-typed donors comprised about 300 gigabases of sequencing data and approximately 85 million unique TCR sequences. Of the 300 to 500 genotyped donors, less than 85% were placed in the genetic ancestry cluster associated with self-reported Caucasian donors. The aim of the study was to test whether cataloging public T cell receptors could identify signatures of past pathogen exposure. The study profiled the T cell repertoires of hundreds of subjects by immunosequencing and related them to cytomegalovirus serostatus. In addition to the first cohort of roughly 670 subjects, a separate validation cohort of around 110 different subjects was used. High-throughput TCR immunosequencing, statistical association of individual TCRs with disease status, and machine learning were combined to predict cytomegalovirus infection status. To study patterns of TCR occurrence, a later analysis re-analyzed previously published TCR beta repertoires from several hundred donors and added high-resolution HLA genotyping. The later analysis used no new phenotypic data to find candidate immune exposures, relying instead on TCR beta sequences and their occurrence across donors. An earlier analysis of approximately 630 of the donors applied high-throughput TCR beta sequencing to assess whether each TCR beta V gene segment acted as functional or pseudogenic. Donor age, sex, ethnicity and CMV serostatus were compiled alongside the repertoire data. A later genetic analysis took genome-wide SNP genotypes for 398 of the 666 donors and used that subset as a discovery cohort. Every repertoire in the discovery cohort had been generated on one and the same sequencing platform. Class I and class II HLA loci were covered by the typing at four-digit resolution. The number of donors typed differed by locus, with about 629-630 for A, B, C, DRB1 and DQB1, approximately 500 for DQA1, approximately 570 for DPA1, and over 400 for DPB1. Roughly 5 DR-DQ haplotypes were treated as single units for association and clustering because of strong linkage in the cohort. Across some 400 genotyped donors of the cohort, an average of 235,054 unique TCR beta nucleotide sequences per donor were sequenced, and roughly a sixth of those sequences were non-productive. What the work shows at the level of the full study, not this receptor alone: A later analysis associated approximately 17,000 TCR beta sequences with specific HLA alleles at a false discovery rate of 0.05. Correlated functional status among segregating V segments might be attributable to linkage disequilibrium, but an unknown experimental factor could not be ruled out. Some IMGT-functional V segments, including TRBV6-2 and TRBV6-3, could not be told apart with the 87-base-pair reads, so those segments were excluded. A further reported finding was that TCR beta sequences accurately predicted the HLA-A and HLA-B alleles for most subjects in the first cohort. Because HLA typing was unavailable for some donors at each locus, only the typed subset was used in association tests. The classifier was reported to diagnose cytomegalovirus status with high specificity and sensitivity in both the original cohort and the validation cohort. Assigning TCR associations to individual alleles was difficult when HLA alleles, especially DR and DQ, strongly co-occurred. CMV serostatus was the only immune exposure information available for the cohort. In a later analysis, HLA-associated TCR beta chains were found to be more clonally expanded and to have lower generation probabilities than equally common non-associated chains. In this cohort, only TCR beta chains were sequenced, and detectable features were limited by the absence of alpha or paired-chain data. The presence/absence analyses assumed that sequencing depth was roughly uniform across donors, and that assumption may not be true. An earlier analysis of approximately 600 of the donors showed that most TCR beta V segments appeared in productive rearrangements either about 90% or about 30% of the time, which broadly matched IMGT annotations. A later genetic analysis reported fewer N-insertions in productive TCRs among donors in an Asian-associated ancestry cluster than the roughly 650-donor mean. In a later analysis, most CMV-associated TCR beta chains were found to appear HLA-restricted, with HLA associations seemingly driven largely by CMV exposure. It was suggested by the authors that the approach could potentially be generalized to other disease states and immunological phenotypes. While some public TCRs were present in many individuals, most TCR sequences turned up only very rarely across donors. Several of the top co-occurrence clusters appeared to be linked to parvovirus B19, influenza, CMV and Epstein-Barr virus, according to a later analysis. V-gene and J-gene trimming of TCR beta chains was associated with a missense DCLRE1C variant in a later genetic analysis, and the association was replicated in an independent cohort. Because counts were too low, seventeen rarely observed V segments, including chromosome 9 orphons, were left out of the earlier analysis of 587 of the donors. A group of highly shared sequence variants was considered likely to be a technical artifact of the sequencing pipeline. In the study, 150 to 200 TCR beta chains were listed as associated with cytomegalovirus. In a later analysis, the rate of TCR association differed among HLA loci, with DRB1 alleles having the most associated TCRs and HLA-C alleles having the fewest. In vitro tests confirmed that a few of the cytomegalovirus-associated TCR beta chains recognize cytomegalovirus antigens.

Sequenced input: PBMCs. The clonotype originates from a woman in her forties or fifties in good health and CMV-seropositive. The rearranged segments are TRBV7-8 and TRBJ1-2; 9 bases in the middle match TRBD1. The nucleotide sequence reads as follows: TGTGCCAGCAGCATGGGACAGGGAGGCTATGGCTACACCTTC. The translation is CASSMGQGGYGYTF.